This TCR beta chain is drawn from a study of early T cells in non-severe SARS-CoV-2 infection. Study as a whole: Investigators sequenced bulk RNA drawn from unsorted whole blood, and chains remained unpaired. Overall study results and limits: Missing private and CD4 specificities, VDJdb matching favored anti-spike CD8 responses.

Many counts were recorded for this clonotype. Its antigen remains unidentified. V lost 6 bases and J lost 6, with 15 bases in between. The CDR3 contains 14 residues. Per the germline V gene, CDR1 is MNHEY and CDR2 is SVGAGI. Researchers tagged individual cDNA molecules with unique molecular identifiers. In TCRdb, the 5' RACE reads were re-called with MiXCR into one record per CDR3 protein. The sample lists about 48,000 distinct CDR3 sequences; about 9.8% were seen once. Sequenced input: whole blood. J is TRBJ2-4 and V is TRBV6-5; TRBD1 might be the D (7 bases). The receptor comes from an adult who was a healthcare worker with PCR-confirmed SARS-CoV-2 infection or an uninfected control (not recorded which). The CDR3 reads CASRRDSSSNIQYF. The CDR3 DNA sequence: TGTGCCAGCAGGCGGGACAGTTCCTCAAACATTCAGTACTTC.